This T cell receptor beta chain comes out of a study of blood T cell repertoires in COVID-19. Study-level background: Specimens from acute and convalescent COVID-19 originated in the United States, Italy and Spain. PBMCs, B-cell-depleted T cells, or T cells provided the cDNA or gDNA that made up the material.

How the authors handled the data: Amplified reference gene primers provided the basis for estimating nucleated cell counts. Repertoires were generated with immunoSEQ multiplex PCR, while TCRdb's copy carries only in-frame clones and drops some. V and J calls plus clone size are reproduced from that table; the DNA served to infer D and trimming. This table has 150,000 to 200,000 clones, 80% appearing once. CDR3 size: 16 residues. With V trimmed by 5 bases and J by 2 bases, 6 bases remained unmatched. The germline CDR1 and CDR2 sequences are KGHSH and LQKENI. Sequencing was carried out using peripheral blood. This sequence originates from a man between 70 and 80 years old with active or convalescent COVID-19. The genes are TRBV18 and TRBJ2-3; 11 bases are shared with TRBD2. CDR3 sequence reads: CASSVASGGPTDTQYF. CDR3 coding DNA: TGTGCCAGCTCAGTAGCTAGCGGGGGGCCCACAGATACGCAGTATTTT.